These 16 T cell receptor beta chains came from one sample sequenced in a study of cytomegalovirus exposure and HLA in healthy donors. The PCR made use of 60 Vbeta and 13 Jbeta primers. Data came from immunoSEQ multiplex PCR; TCRdb stores just in-frame clones and leaves some out. The table lists some 160,000 clones, 84% of them singletons. Sequenced sample: PBMCs. These receptors were taken from a man aged 50 or older in good health and CMV-seropositive.

The rearrangement uses TRBV12-5 and TRBJ1-2; no clear D. The CDR3 is 14 amino acids. Germline V gene lookup returns CDR1 LGHNT and CDR2 FRNRAP. V was cut by 4 bases and J by 4 bases, with 13 bases left in between. The chain's CDR3 is CASGWERPSYGYTF. The CDR3 DNA is TGTGCTAGTGGTTGGGAGAGGCCCAGCTATGGCTACACCTTC.

The genes are TRBV11-2 and TRBJ2-1; D may be TRBD2 (6 bases). Germline lookup yields CDR1 SGHAT and CDR2 FQNNGV. This CDR3 has 16 residues. Trimming left V 5 bases short and J 6 bases short, with 20 bases between. CDR3 nucleotides: TGTGCCAGCAGCCACGGGAAGGGAGGCGTCTTCAATGAGCAGTTCTTC. It encodes CASSHGKGGVFNEQFF.

The V call is TRBV6-6, the J call TRBJ1-2, with 7 positions matching TRBD1. CDR1 MNHNY and CDR2 SVGAGI come from the germline V gene (reference sequence). V was pared by 6 bases and J by 4 bases, with 14 bases of the junction left unmatched. The CDR3 covers 16 residues. CDR3 in amino acids: CASSPRRGGQTYGYTF. CDR3 sequence (DNA): TGTGCCAGCAGCCCCCGCCGGGGGGGACAGACCTATGGCTACACCTTC.

V is TRBV4-2 and J is TRBJ2-3; 9 positions match TRBD2. J was trimmed by 5 bases and V by 0 bases; bases with no gene match: 9. The germline gives CDR1 LGHNA, CDR2 YNFKEQ. The CDR3 runs 17 residues. In DNA, the CDR3 is TGTGCCAGCAGCCAAGAGGCTGCGGGGGGGCCGAGAGATACGCAGTATTTT. Translated: CASSQEAAGGPRDTQYF.

V and J are TRBV5-1 and TRBJ2-5, with D uncertain. Per the germline V gene, CDR1 is SGHRS and CDR2 is YFSETQ. This CDR3 spans 11 amino acids. Trimming cost V 4 bases and J 2 bases, with 3 bases left between them. CDR3 coding DNA: TGCGCCAGCAGCGCGCAAGAGACCCAGTACTTC. It yields the protein CASSAQETQYF.

CDR3 residues: CASSLLLAAGELFF. CDR3 DNA sequence: TGTGCCAGCAGCTTGCTCTTGGCGGCCGGGGAGCTGTTTTTT. The V and J genes are TRBV7-6 and TRBJ2-2; no clear D gene. The ends were cut back, 3 bases at V and 6 bases at J, with 11 bases in the middle. This CDR3 has 14 residues. Per germline, CDR1 SGHVS and CDR2 FNYEAQ. Full variable domain (outside the CDR3, taken from reference TRBV7-6 and TRBJ2-2): GAGVSQSPRYKVTKRGQDVALRCDPISGHVSLYWYRQALGQGPEFLTYFNYEAQQDKSGLPNDRFSAERPEGSISTLTIQRTEQRDSAMYRCASSLLLAAGELFFGEGSRLTVL.

V is TRBV25-1 and J is TRBJ2-5, with 7 bases that match TRBD1. This CDR3 is built from 15 residues. J lost 2 bases, V lost 0 bases, and 3 bases had no gene match. Germline loops: CDR1 MGHDK, CDR2 SYGVNS. The CDR3 DNA reads TGTGCCAGCAGTGAATATAGGGGGCTGCAAGAGACCCAGTACTTC. This codes for CASSEYRGLQETQYF.

This chain's CDR3 is CASSGEGQGNYGYTF. The CDR3, as DNA: TGTGCCAGCAGTGGGGAGGGACAGGGTAACTATGGCTACACCTTC. J is TRBJ1-2 and V is TRBV2; 9 bases match TRBD1. This CDR3 is 15 amino acids long. Germline V gene data show CDR1 as SNHLY and CDR2 as FYNNEI. V was pared by 4 bases and J by 1 base, with 4 bases of the junction left unmatched.

The chain recombines TRBV27 with TRBJ2-3, with D possibly TRBD2 on 5 matching bases. The CDR3 totals 13 residues. Germline values: CDR1 MNHEY, CDR2 SMNVEV (reference sequence). V was trimmed by 4 bases and J by 7 bases, leaving 12 bases between them. CDR3 coding DNA: TGTGCCAGCAGTTCGCGACTAAATTATACGCAGTATTTT. It specifies CASSSRLNYTQYF.

This clone has just a few counts. The chain couples TRBV9 to TRBJ2-1, with 7 bases identical to TRBD1. V lost 4 bases and J lost 10; bases outside the gene matches: 11. CDR3 length: 14 residues. Germline CDR1 SGDLS, CDR2 YYNGEE. CDR3 sequence reads: CASSRQGAGGEQFF. The CDR3, as DNA: TGTGCCAGCAGCCGACAGGGAGCCGGTGGAGAGCAGTTCTTC.

The V and J genes are TRBV27 and TRBJ1-2; the D gene is possibly TRBD1 (5 bases). V was cut by 1 base and J by 1 base, with 13 bases left in between. Germline lookup yields CDR1 MNHEY and CDR2 SMNVEV (reference sequence). The CDR3 is 16 amino acids. The CDR3 is CASSLLSGNYNYGYTF. The DNA for the CDR3 is TGTGCCAGCAGTTTATTATCAGGGAACTATAACTATGGCTACACCTTC.

This chain joins TRBV11-2 and TRBJ2-3; the match to TRBD2 covers 11 bases. CDR1 SGHAT and CDR2 FQNNGV come from the germline V gene. V trimming: 5 bases; J trimming: 4 bases; junction bases outside the gene matches: 11. This CDR3 is built from 17 residues. The CDR3 sequence: CASSPGLAGFEADTQYF. Written as DNA, the CDR3 is TGTGCCAGCAGCCCCGGACTAGCGGGCTTCGAGGCAGATACGCAGTATTTT. Full variable domain (outside the CDR3, taken from reference TRBV11-2 and TRBJ2-3): EAGVAQSPRYKIIEKRQSVAFWCNPISGHATLYWYQQILGQGPKLLIQFQNNGVVDDSQLPKDRFSAERLKGVDSTLKIQPAKLEDSAVYLCASSPGLAGFEADTQYFGPGTRLTVL.

The chain couples TRBV21-1 to TRBJ2-7; the table's D call, TRBD2, was not checked against the DNA. TRBV21-1 constitutes a pseudogene. This CDR3 has 16 amino acids. The CDR3 is CASSGGLGRGAYEQYV. In nucleotides, the CDR3 is TGTGCCAGCAGCGGAGGCCTGGGGCGGGGGGCCTACGAGCAGTACGTC.

V gene TRBV4-1 combines with J gene TRBJ2-7; D might be TRBD2 (5 bases). Trimming took 4 bases from V and 3 from J, leaving 10 bases between them. The CDR3 runs to 13 residues. Germline V CDR1 and CDR2: MGHRA, YSYEKL. As DNA, the CDR3 is TGCGCCAGCAGCCCCGGACTCTTCTACGAGCAGTACGTC. Its translation is CASSPGLFYEQYV.

The CDR3 loop is CASSLGGTGGSETQYF. As DNA, the CDR3 is TGCGCCAGCAGCTTAGGTGGGACAGGGGGGTCGGAGACCCAGTACTTC. V is TRBV5-1 and J is TRBJ2-5; 11 nucleotides line up with TRBD1. Trimming at V came to 2 bases and at J to 5 bases, leaving 8 bases not matched to a gene. CDR3 length equals 16 residues. Germline CDR1 and CDR2: SGHRS and YFSETQ.

J is TRBJ1-4 and V is TRBV6-5, with TRBD1 matching 8 bases. The CDR3 runs to 13 residues. The V gene's germline CDR1 is MNHEY and CDR2 SVGAGI. With 10 bases clipped from V and 8 bases from J, the junction kept 9 bases outside the gene matches. The CDR3 here is CATGQAEGEKLFF. The CDR3 region has the DNA TGTGCCACGGGACAGGCGGAGGGGGAAAAACTGTTTTTT.